The clone carrying this TCR beta chain has just a few counts. The antigen is undetermined. The data were obtained in a study of T cell responses to AZD1222 COVID-19 vaccine. Study overall: Samples with a second dose at about 4 or about 12 weeks were pooled together. Study-wide results and limits: At baseline, seropositivity was found in only a handful of AZD1222 recipients. Receipt of two AZD1222 doses was followed by a rise in Spike-specific TCR breadth and depth. Donors, mostly white British, included more females; clonal diversity was possibly underestimated.

The V gene lost 1 base and the J gene lost 8 bases, with 6 bases spanning the gap. The CDR3 runs to 13 residues. CDR1 and CDR2 from the germline V gene are LNHDA and SQIVND (reference sequence). Sequencing was performed with immunoSEQ multiplex PCR; in TCRdb, only in-frame clones are kept and a portion is missing. This sample has about 110,000 clones, with 88% found just once. This receptor was obtained from an adult in good health. This sequence joins TRBV19 and TRBJ1-6; the D is unclear. Sequences were derived from peripheral blood, sampled on day 0 of AZD1222 vaccination. The CDR3 loop is CASSIAQDSPLHF. CDR3 nucleotide sequence: TGTGCCAGTAGTATAGCTCAAGATTCACCCCTCCACTTT.